This entry concerns a single T cell receptor (beta chain). What it binds is not known. This sample stems from a study of cytomegalovirus exposure and HLA in healthy donors. This CDR3 is 13 amino acids long. CDR1 and CDR2 from the germline V gene are MNHEY and SMNVEV (reference sequence). The ends lost 6 bases at V and 2 bases at J; junction bases unmatched: 3. General study points: A later analysis by the authors found several of the most significant clusters apparently linked to common viral pathogens. The majority of TCR sequences were rare, yet some public TCRs appeared in many donors.

Researchers ran the PCR with 60 Vbeta and 13 Jbeta primers. Original analysis: Later analysis identified 88 million or so unique TCR beta chains, about 11 million shared. Profiling relied on immunoSEQ multiplex PCR, and the TCRdb table lists in-frame clones only, not all of them. That table is the source of V, J and clone size, and D and trimming were worked out from the DNA. The sample has 70,000 to 100,000 clones, roughly 69% seen once. The chain combines TRBV27 with TRBJ2-5; 7 bases match TRBD1. The clonotype was recovered from a woman aged 45-65 years in good health and CMV-seropositive. The specimen was PBMCs. The CDR3 coding sequence is TGTGCCAGCAGGGGGACAGAGCAAGAGACCCAGTACTTC. Translating it yields CASRGTEQETQYF.